A single sample gave rise to the 2 T cell receptor beta chains below, sequenced in a study of long-term antiretroviral therapy in people with HIV. The run of the v3.0 immunoSEQ assay was at survey level. Assay used: immunoSEQ multiplex PCR; TCRdb lists only in-frame clones, some missing. The sample records 42,000 or so clones, 86% being singletons. Material: unsorted PBMCs, obtained 0.1 years before starting antiretroviral therapy. Every receptor here comes from a woman aged 50 to 65 with HIV.

There are a few counts of this clone. The gene calls are TRBV6-5 and TRBJ1-2; 7 bases line up with TRBD1. The CDR3 sequence is 12 residues long. Per the germline V gene, CDR1 is MNHEY and CDR2 is SVGAGI. V lost 5 bases to trimming and J lost 10 bases; unmatched junction nucleotides: 7. CDR3 DNA sequence: TGTGCCAGCAGTCCCGGGGGACAGCTCTACACCTTC. Translation gives CASSPGGQLYTF.

In this sample, this clone is medium-sized. This sequence joins TRBV12-5 and TRBJ1-3; D is unclear. The CDR3 is made up of 17 amino acids. V was cut by 1 base and J by 0 bases, with 13 bases left in between. Germline V gene sequence: CDR1 LGHNT, CDR2 FRNRAP. CDR3 sequence (DNA): TGTGCTAGTGGTTTGGACTCCAGACATTTCTCTGGAAACACCATATATTTT. Translated, it gives CASGLDSRHFSGNTIYF.